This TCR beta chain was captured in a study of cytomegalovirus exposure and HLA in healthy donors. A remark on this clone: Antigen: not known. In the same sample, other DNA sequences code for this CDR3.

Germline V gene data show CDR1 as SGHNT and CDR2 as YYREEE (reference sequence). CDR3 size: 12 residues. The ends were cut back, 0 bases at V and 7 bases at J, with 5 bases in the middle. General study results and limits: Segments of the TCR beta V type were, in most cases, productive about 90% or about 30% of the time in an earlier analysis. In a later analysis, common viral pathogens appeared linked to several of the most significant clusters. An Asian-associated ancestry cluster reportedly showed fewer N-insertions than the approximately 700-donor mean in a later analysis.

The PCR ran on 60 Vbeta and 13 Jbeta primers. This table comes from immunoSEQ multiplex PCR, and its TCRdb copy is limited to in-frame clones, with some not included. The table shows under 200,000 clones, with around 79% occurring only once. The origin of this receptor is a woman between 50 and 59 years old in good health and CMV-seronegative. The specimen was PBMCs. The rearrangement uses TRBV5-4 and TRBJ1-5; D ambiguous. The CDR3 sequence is CASSLDSQPQHF. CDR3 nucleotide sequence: TGTGCCAGCAGCTTGGACAGCCAGCCCCAGCATTTT.